Detailed here is one T cell receptor (beta chain). Genomic DNA acted as the template from which TCR beta VDJ combination and CDR3 sequence profiling were carried out. TCRdb re-called the reads through MiXCR, storing one row per CDR3 protein. In the table there are tens of thousands of distinct CDR3 sequences, less than 60% of which are singletons. The entry originates in a study of CD8+CD57+ T cells in acquired aplastic anemia. V lost 2 bases, J lost 2 bases, and 9 bases lay in between. Germline CDR1 and CDR2: MNHEY and SMNVEV (reference sequence). This CDR3 has 14 residues. The receptor was isolated from a human donor in good health, serving as a control. Sequenced: sorted CD4+, CD8+, or CD8+CD57+ T cells (not recorded which) from PBMCs. The chain couples TRBV27 to TRBJ1-1; D is ambiguous. CDR3 sequence: CASSLENTNTEAFF. The CDR3 DNA is TGTGCCAGCAGTTTAGAGAACACTAACACTGAAGCTTTCTTT.